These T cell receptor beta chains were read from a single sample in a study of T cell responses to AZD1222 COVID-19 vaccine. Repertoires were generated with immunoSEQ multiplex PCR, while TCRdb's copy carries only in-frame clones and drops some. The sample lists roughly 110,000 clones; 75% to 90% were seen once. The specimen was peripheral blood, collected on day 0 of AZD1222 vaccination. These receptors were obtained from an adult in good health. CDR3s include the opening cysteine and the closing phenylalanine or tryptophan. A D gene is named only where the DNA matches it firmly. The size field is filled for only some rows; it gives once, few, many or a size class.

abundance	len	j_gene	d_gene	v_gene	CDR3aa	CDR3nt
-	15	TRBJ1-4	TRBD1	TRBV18	CASSQTDRAGEKLFF	TGTGCCAGCTCACAGACCGACAGGGCCGGTGAAAAACTGTTTTTT
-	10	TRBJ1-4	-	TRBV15	CATSGEKLFF	TGTGCCACCAGCGGTGAAAAACTGTTTTTT
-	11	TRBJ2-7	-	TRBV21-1	CASSKAPEQYF	TGTGCCAGCAGCAAAGCGCCCGAGCAGTACTTC
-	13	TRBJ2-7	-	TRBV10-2	CASSDGQSYEQYF	TGCGCCAGCAGTGACGGGCAGTCCTACGAGCAGTACTTC
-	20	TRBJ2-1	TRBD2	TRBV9	CASSVASGLAGVGGVDEQFF	TGTGCCAGCAGCGTAGCCTCGGGGCTAGCGGGAGTCGGGGGAGTGGATGAGCAGTTCTTC
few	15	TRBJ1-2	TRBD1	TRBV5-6	CASSLGGGEGYGYTF	TGTGCCAGCTCCCTCGGAGGGGGCGAAGGCTATGGCTACACCTTC
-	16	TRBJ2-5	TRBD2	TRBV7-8	CASSASSGRAVETQYF	TGTGCCAGCAGCGCCTCTAGCGGGAGGGCCGTAGAGACCCAGTACTTC
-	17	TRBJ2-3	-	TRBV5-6	CASSLAAGTLSTDTQYF	TGTGCCAGCAGCTTGGCCGCCGGGACATTAAGCACAGATACGCAGTATTTT
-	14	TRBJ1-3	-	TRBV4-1	CASSQEGAGNTIYF	TGCGCCAGCAGCCAAGAGGGGGCTGGAAACACCATATATTTT
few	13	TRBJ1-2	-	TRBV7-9	CASSLGQIDGYTF	TGTGCCAGCAGCTTAGGACAGATCGATGGCTACACCTTC
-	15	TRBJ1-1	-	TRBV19	CASSLVGHLLGEAFF	TGTGCCAGTAGTCTGGTAGGACACCTTTTGGGTGAAGCTTTCTTT
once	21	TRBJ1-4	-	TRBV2	CASSENPPGAGLLATNEKLFF	TGTGCCAGCAGTGAGAATCCCCCAGGGGCCGGCCTACTTGCAACTAATGAAAAACTGTTTTTT
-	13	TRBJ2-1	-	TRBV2	CASSEVGNNEQFF	TGTGCCAGCAGTGAGGTGGGGAACAATGAGCAGTTCTTC
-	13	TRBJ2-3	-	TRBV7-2	CASSLLGRDTQYF	TGTGCCAGCAGCTTATTAGGGAGGGATACGCAGTATTTT
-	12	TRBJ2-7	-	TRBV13	CASRRGRQEQYF	TGTGCCAGCAGGAGGGGCCGGCAGGAGCAGTACTTC
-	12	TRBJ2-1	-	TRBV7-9	CASRVQHNEQFF	TGTGCCAGCAGAGTACAGCACAATGAGCAGTTCTTC
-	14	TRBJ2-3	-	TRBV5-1	CASSLELEYDTQYF	TGCGCCAGCAGCTTGGAACTAGAGTACGATACGCAGTATTTT
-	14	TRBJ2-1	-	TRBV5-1	CASSLDNRENEQFF	TGCGCCAGCAGCTTGGATAACAGGGAAAATGAGCAGTTCTTC
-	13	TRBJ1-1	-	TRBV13	CASSPDRHTEAFF	TGTGCCAGCAGCCCAGACAGGCACACTGAAGCTTTCTTT
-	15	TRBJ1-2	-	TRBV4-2	CASSQDYRESDGYTF	TGTGCCAGCAGCCAAGATTACAGGGAGAGTGATGGCTACACCTTC
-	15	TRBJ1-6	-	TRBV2	CASSEGGGANSPLHF	TGTGCCAGCAGTGAAGGGGGAGGAGCAAATTCACCCCTCCACTTT
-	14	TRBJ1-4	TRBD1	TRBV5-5	CASSKQGAEGKLFF	TGTGCCAGCAGCAAACAGGGGGCGGAGGGAAAACTGTTTTTT
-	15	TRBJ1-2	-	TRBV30	CAWSRRVPANYGYTF	TGTGCCTGGAGTCGTAGAGTCCCGGCTAACTATGGCTACACCTTC
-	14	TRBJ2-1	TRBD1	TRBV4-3	CASSHRTGNNEQFF	TGCGCCAGCAGCCACCGGACAGGGAACAATGAGCAGTTCTTC
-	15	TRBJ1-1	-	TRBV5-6	CASSLAGRWNTEAFF	TGTGCCAGCAGCTTGGCCGGACGGTGGAACACTGAAGCTTTCTTT